The rows below give T cell receptor beta chains drawn from one sample of a study of human T cells and chemical hapten exposure. Each CDR3 protein is one row after TCRdb ran MiXCR on the RACE reads. The repertoire holds more than 300,000 distinct CDR3 sequences, 5% to 6.5% seen once, with 7% to 10% in the top ten. The material sequenced was whole blood, taken in connection with sensitization to the hapten diphenylcyclopropenone (DPC). All receptors come from a woman younger than 30 with alopecia areata. Some clones in this sample may be carry-over from other donors' samples. CDR3s include the opening cysteine and the closing phenylalanine or tryptophan. Some rows have no size entry. The others give once, few or many, or a class for an expanded clone.

clone size,V gene,J gene,CDR3 protein
-,TRBV10-3,TRBJ2-7,CAISESTLDREQYF
few,TRBV7-9,TRBJ2-2,CASSFRKAGELFF
many,TRBV19,TRBJ2-4,CASSIGQGKNIQYF
-,TRBV28,TRBJ2-5,CASSVTGVGLEETQYF
-,TRBV13,TRBJ1-2,CASSLSGTGGSRDSYGYTF
many,TRBV6-2/TRBV6-3,TRBJ2-1,CASSHGNEQFF
many,TRBV2,TRBJ2-2,CASTPGTNTGELFF
many,TRBV5-1,TRBJ1-2,CASSLYDGNYGYTF
-,TRBV7-9,TRBJ2-1,CASSGRQDSSYNEQFF
many,TRBV20-1,TRBJ2-1,CSARIRELAGSHNEQFF
few,TRBV4-3,TRBJ2-5,CASSTRLAGVQETQYF
-,TRBV15,TRBJ2-1,CATSREGLAGVYNEQFF
few,TRBV3-1,TRBJ1-2,CASSPGRYDRNGYTF
many,TRBV11-2,TRBJ2-3,CASSYSGTGGRVTQYF
-,TRBV7-3,TRBJ2-3,CASSLGGLEAQYF
-,TRBV3-1,TRBJ1-5,CASSQGGNNQLQHF
many,TRBV6-1,TRBJ1-2,CASSEFENFQGSYGYTF
few,TRBV27,TRBJ2-5,CASSLDFSGETQYF
many,TRBV27,TRBJ1-5,CASSLWGQGEGQPQHF
-,TRBV20-1,TRBJ2-1,CSVLRDWPHEQFF
-,TRBV6-2/TRBV6-3,TRBJ1-2,CASSPVIFYGYTF
many,TRBV12-3/TRBV12-4,TRBJ1-2,CASSVEGDYGYTF
few,TRBV29-1,TRBJ1-1,CSVLMNTEAFF
many,TRBV12-3/TRBV12-4,TRBJ1-6,CASSLGQANNSPLHF
-,TRBV6-1,TRBJ2-1,CASRLTGGGVEQFF
many,TRBV9,TRBJ1-2,CASSVAQTGYGYTF
few,TRBV3-1,TRBJ2-2,CASSQAGQGAGGELFF
few,TRBV2,TRBJ1-5,CASIRELGQPQHF
many,TRBV6-6,TRBJ2-1,CASSYVAGEQFF
-,TRBV6-2/TRBV6-3,TRBJ2-1,CASTWRGAQSDNEQFF
few,TRBV29-1,TRBJ2-7,CSVVRQGYEQYF
few,TRBV4-2,TRBJ2-7,CASSQEWSSYEQYF
few,TRBV5-5,TRBJ2-3,CASSLDQGGTDTQYF
few,TRBV5-4,TRBJ2-6,CASSRQNSGANVLTF
few,TRBV13,TRBJ2-7,CASSSERDLIEQYF
many,TRBV4-2,TRBJ1-5,CASSRNLRGHAGNQPQHF
many,TRBV5-1,TRBJ2-3,CASSLGQATDTQYF